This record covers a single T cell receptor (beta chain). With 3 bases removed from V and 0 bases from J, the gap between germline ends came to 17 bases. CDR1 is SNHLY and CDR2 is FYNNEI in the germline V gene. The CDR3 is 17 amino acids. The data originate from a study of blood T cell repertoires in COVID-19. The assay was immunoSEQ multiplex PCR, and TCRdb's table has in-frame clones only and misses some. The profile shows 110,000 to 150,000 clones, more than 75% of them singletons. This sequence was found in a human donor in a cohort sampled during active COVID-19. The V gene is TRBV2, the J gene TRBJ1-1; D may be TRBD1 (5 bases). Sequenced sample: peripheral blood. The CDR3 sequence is CASSELRTGTVNTEAFF. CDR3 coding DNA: TGTGCCAGCAGTGAGCTCCGTACAGGTACGGTGAACACTGAAGCTTTCTTT. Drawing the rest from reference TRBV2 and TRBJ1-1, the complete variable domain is EPEVTQTPSHQVTQMGQEVILRCVPISNHLYFYWYRQILGQKVEFLVSFYNNEISEKSEIFDDQFSVERPDGSNFTLKIRSTKLEDSAMYFCASSELRTGTVNTEAFFGQGTRLTVV.